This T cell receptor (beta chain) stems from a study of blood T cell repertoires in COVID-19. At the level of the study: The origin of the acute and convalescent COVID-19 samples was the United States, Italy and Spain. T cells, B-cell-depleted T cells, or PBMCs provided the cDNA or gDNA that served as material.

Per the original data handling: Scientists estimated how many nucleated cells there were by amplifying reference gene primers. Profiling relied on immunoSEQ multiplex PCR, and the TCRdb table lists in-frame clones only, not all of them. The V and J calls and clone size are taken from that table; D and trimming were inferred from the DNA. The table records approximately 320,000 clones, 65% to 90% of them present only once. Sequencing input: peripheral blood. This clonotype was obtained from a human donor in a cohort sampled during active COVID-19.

The DNA for the CDR3 is TGTGCCACCAGTGATCCGGGTTACAATGAGCAGTTCTTC. This gives the protein CATSDPGYNEQFF. The chain recombines TRBV24-1 with TRBJ2-1; D ambiguous. The CDR3 spans 13 residues. V shed 3 bases and J shed 4 bases, with 6 bases lying between them. From germline, CDR1 is KGHDR and CDR2 SFDVKD.